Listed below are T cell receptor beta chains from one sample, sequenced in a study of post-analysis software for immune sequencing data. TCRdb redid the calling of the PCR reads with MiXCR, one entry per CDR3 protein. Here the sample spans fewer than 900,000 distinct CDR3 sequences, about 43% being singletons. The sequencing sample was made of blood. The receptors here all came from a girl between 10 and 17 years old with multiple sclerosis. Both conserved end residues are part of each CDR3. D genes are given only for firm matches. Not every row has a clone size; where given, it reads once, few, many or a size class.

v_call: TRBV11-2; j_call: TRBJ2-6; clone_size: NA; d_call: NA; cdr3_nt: TGTGCCAGCTCACGACACCGCTCTGGGGCCAACGTCCTGACTTTC; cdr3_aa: CASSRHRSGANVLTF
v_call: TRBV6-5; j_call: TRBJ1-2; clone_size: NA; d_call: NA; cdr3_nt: TGTGCCAGCAGTTCGGGGGGCGGGGGTGACGATGGCTACACCTTC; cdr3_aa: CASSSGGGGDDGYTF
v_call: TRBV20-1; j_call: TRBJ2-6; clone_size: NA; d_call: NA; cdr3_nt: TGCAGTGCTAGTCGGGTCCGCTCTGGGGCCAACGTCCTGACTTTC; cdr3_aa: CSASRVRSGANVLTF
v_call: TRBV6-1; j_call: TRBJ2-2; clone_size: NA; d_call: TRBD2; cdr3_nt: TGTGCCAGCAGCGGCCTAGCGGGAGGGGGGGGCACCGGGGAGCTGTTTTTT; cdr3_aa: CASSGLAGGGGTGELFF
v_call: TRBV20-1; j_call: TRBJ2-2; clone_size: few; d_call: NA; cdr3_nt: TGCAGTGCTAGAGATTATCGGGGTGCCGGGGAGCTGTTTTTT; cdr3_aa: CSARDYRGAGELFF
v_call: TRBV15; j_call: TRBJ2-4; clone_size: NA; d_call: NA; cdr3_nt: TGTGCCACCAGCAGTTTCTATGGATTTCGGGGTGGGGCCAAAAACATTCAGTACTTC; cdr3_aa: CATSSFYGFRGGAKNIQYF
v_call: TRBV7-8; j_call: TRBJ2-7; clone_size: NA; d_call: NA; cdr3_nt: TGTGCCAGCAGCTTAGAGTTTGCTTCGGTCGAGCAGTACTTC; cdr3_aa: CASSLEFASVEQYF
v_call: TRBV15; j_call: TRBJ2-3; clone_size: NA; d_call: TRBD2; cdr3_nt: TGTGCCACCAGCAGAGAGGGACTAGCGTCCCGCACAGATACGCAGTATTTT; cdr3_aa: CATSREGLASRTDTQYF
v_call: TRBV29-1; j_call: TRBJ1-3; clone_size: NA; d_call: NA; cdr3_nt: TGCAGCGTAACTCAGGGTGGTCGAAACACCATATATTTT; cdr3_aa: CSVTQGGRNTIYF
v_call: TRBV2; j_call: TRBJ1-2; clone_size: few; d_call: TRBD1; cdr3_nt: TGTGCCACCTACAGGGGGAAAGGCGGCTACACCTTC; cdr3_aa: CATYRGKGGYTF